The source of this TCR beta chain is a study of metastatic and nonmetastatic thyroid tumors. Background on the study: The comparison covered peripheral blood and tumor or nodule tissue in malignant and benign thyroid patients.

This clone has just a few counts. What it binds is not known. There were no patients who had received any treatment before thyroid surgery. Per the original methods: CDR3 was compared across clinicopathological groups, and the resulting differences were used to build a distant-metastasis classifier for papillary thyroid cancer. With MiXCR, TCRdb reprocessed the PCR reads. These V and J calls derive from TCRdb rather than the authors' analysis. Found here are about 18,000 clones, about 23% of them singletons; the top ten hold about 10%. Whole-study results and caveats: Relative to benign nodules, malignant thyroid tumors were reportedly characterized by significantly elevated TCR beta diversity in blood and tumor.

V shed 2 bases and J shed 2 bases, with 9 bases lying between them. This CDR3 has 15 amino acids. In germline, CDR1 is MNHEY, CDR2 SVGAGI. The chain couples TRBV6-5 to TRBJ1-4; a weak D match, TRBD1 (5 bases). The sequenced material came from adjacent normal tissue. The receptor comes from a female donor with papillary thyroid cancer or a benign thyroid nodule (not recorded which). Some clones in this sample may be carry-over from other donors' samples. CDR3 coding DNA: TGTGCCAGCAGTTACAATGGGGGGACTAATGAAAAACTGTTTTTT. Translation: CASSYNGGTNEKLFF.